The sequence of this T cell receptor (beta chain) was determined in a study of OX40 agonist ivuxolimab in advanced cancers. Libraries were prepared by immunoSEQ multiplex PCR; TCRdb keeps only in-frame clonotypes and omits some of them. The sample yields around 76,000 clones, 65% to 90% seen once. The receptor was derived from an adult with an advanced solid tumor such as melanoma, head and neck, liver or kidney cancer. This sample comprised CD4+ or CD8+ T cells sorted from blood, obtained in a trial of the OX40 agonist ivuxolimab.

The CDR3 protein is CASSLATTRGQPQHF. The CDR3 nucleotides are TGTGCCAGCAGCTTAGCAACTACGAGAGGTCAGCCCCAGCATTTT. This sequence joins TRBV7-8 and TRBJ1-5; no reliable D call. Per germline, CDR1 SGHVS and CDR2 FQNEAQ. The CDR3 runs to 15 residues. Trimming removed 0 bases at V and 6 bases at J, with 12 bases between.